This T cell receptor beta chain emerged from a study of shared clonotypes between healthy human individuals. Study findings and constraints: Expectations were that clonotype sharing among donors would be affected by sequencing depth.

V was shortened by 0 bases and J by 4 bases, with 8 bases between the two germline ends. This CDR3 has 14 residues. Germline assignment: CDR1 SGHRS and CDR2 YFSETQ. Assay used: immunoSEQ multiplex PCR; TCRdb lists only in-frame clones, some missing. The top ten clones hold 0.13% of a sample with more than 2 million clones, 85% to 95% of them seen once. Note on this clone: Its antigen is unidentified.

Sequenced sample: naive CD4+ T cells sorted from blood. The subset here: CD45RA+ positively selected. The chain combines TRBV5-1 with TRBJ1-3; no definite D call. This TCR was sampled from a man between 18 and 29 years old in good health. The CDR3 loop reads CASSLDHGGNTIYF. The CDR3 DNA follows: TGCGCCAGCAGCTTGGATCATGGGGGAAACACCATATATTTT.